Following are 19 T cell receptor beta chains from one sample sequenced in a study of vaccination and CD4 T cells after COVID-19. The Oncomine TCR Beta short-read assay was applied to DNA of cultured CD4+ T cells. TCRdb fed the PCR reads into MiXCR, producing one record per CDR3 protein. The sample carries just under 20,000 distinct CDR3 sequences, 48% recorded once. Treatment indicated: approximately 10-day PBMC culture with coronavirus spike peptide pools or control peptides (ViraFEST assay). These receptors have no identified antigens. The sequences come from CD4+ T cells from blood, cultured in vitro, collected after SARS-CoV-2 vaccination. Receptors originate from a human donor who had recovered from COVID-19.

The DNA of the CDR3 is TGTGCCAGCAGTGAGGGACTAGCGGTGCGCACAGATACGCAGTATTTT. Protein sequence: CASSEGLAVRTDTQYF. The chain is built from TRBV6-1 and TRBJ2-3; TRBD2 aligns across 11 bases. Germline trimming cut 3 bases from V and 1 base from J; bases unmatched to any gene: 3. The CDR3 sequence is 16 residues long. Germline loops: CDR1 MNHNS, CDR2 SASEGT.

The V and J genes are TRBV6-2 or TRBV6-3 and TRBJ1-1, with D maybe TRBD1 (6 bases). The CDR3 is 14 residues long. The V gene lost 4 bases and the J gene lost 4 bases, with 13 bases spanning the gap. Germline CDR1 reads MNHEY; CDR2 reads SVGEGT. The CDR3 nucleotides read TGTGCCAGCAGTTTTAGGGACACCTTCACTGAAGCTTTCTTT. Translating it yields CASSFRDTFTEAFF.

DNA for the CDR3: TGTGCCAGCACTGTCGACAGGACTGAAGCTTTCTTT. It codes for CASTVDRTEAFF. J is TRBJ1-1 and V is TRBV28, with a possible D match to TRBD1 (6 bases). This CDR3 contains 12 residues. Trimming took off 7 bases at V and 5 bases at J, with 11 bases between the two ends. From germline, CDR1 is MDHEN and CDR2 SYDVKM.

The rearrangement links TRBV7-2 to TRBJ1-5; D remains unclear. Trimming removed 5 bases at V and 9 bases at J, with 20 bases between. The germline gives CDR1 SGHTA, CDR2 FQGNSA. The CDR3 totals 15 residues. DNA for the CDR3: TGTGCCAGCAGCCCATCCGGGGAGTCCGCTCGGCCCCAGCATTTT. It yields the protein CASSPSGESARPQHF.

V gene TRBV9 combines with J gene TRBJ2-1; possibly TRBD2 for D (5 bases). Trimming took off 4 bases at V and 10 bases at J, with 21 bases between the two ends. The V gene's germline CDR1 is SGDLS and CDR2 YYNGEE. The CDR3 contains 15 residues. CDR3: CASSYLSGLGREQFF. CDR3 nucleotide sequence: TGTGCCAGCAGCTACCTCAGCGGACTGGGTAGGGAGCAGTTCTTC.

This clonotype was counted a few times. The chain recombines TRBV24-1 with TRBJ2-3, with 10 bases aligning to TRBD2. Germline CDR1 is KGHDR and CDR2 is SFDVKD. This CDR3 region has 14 residues. The V and J ends lost 3 bases and 6 bases, in that order; junction bases with no gene match: 2. The CDR3 region has the DNA TGTGCCACCAGTGATCCTAGCGGGAGCGATACGCAGTATTTT. Translating gives CATSDPSGSDTQYF.

In its sample, this clonotype was seen a few times. At one of its ends the junction is not consistent with the germline gene, which may arise from a read error. This rearrangement joins TRBV20-1 to TRBJ1-2; 8 nucleotides agree with TRBD1. Germline V CDR1 and CDR2: DFQATT, SNEGSKA (reference sequence). The CDR3 consists of 12 residues. In DNA form, the CDR3 reads TGCAGTGCTTACGTGGGGACAGGCCTTCCCTCCTTC. Its protein is CSAYVGTGLPSF.

This chain joins TRBV20-1 and TRBJ2-1; the match to TRBD2 covers 7 bases. The CDR3 extends over 14 amino acids. Per the germline V gene, CDR1 is DFQATT and CDR2 is SNEGSKA (reference sequence). V lost 4 bases, J lost 6 bases, and 9 bases stayed unmatched. The CDR3 region is CSATGGTSANEQFF. The CDR3 DNA reads as TGCAGTGCTACCGGGGGAACTAGCGCCAATGAGCAGTTCTTC.

This chain joins TRBV20-1 and TRBJ1-2; 7 nucleotides line up with TRBD1. J was trimmed by 2 bases and V by 6 bases; bases with no gene match: 3. This CDR3 contains 12 residues. Germline lookup yields CDR1 DFQATT and CDR2 SNEGSKA (reference sequence). The DNA of the CDR3 is TGCAGTGCCACACAGGGGAACTATGGCTACACCTTC. Translation: CSATQGNYGYTF.

This clonotype was recorded only once. The chain carries TRBV28 and TRBJ1-4; D ambiguous. The CDR3 is 13 amino acids. With 6 bases removed from V and 8 bases from J, the gap between germline ends came to 13 bases. Germline CDR1 MDHEN, CDR2 SYDVKM. CDR3 nucleotides: TGTGCCAGCAGGTTCGACGGAGAGGAAAAACTGTTTTTT. It codes for CASRFDGEEKLFF.

The chain is built from TRBV18 and TRBJ1-2; 8 nucleotides line up with TRBD1. CDR1 and CDR2 (germline): KGHSH, LQKENI. The CDR3 is 15 residues long. V was clipped by 4 bases and J by 3 bases; unmatched bases: 7. The CDR3 DNA is TGTGCCAGCTCACGCGCAGGGGGCGCTGACTATGGCTACACCTTC. It yields the protein CASSRAGGADYGYTF.

This clonotype has only one observation. V and J are TRBV28 and TRBJ1-5; D call uncertain. V was shortened by 6 bases and J by 11 bases, with 14 bases between the two germline ends. Looked up from germline, CDR1 is MDHEN and CDR2 is SYDVKM. There are 12 residues in the CDR3. The CDR3 sequence is CASSSGRPTQHF. The CDR3 DNA reads as TGTGCCAGCAGCTCTGGTAGGCCTACCCAGCATTTT.

This chain links TRBV20-1 with TRBJ1-5, with D possibly TRBD1 on 5 matching bases. The CDR3 is made up of 13 amino acids. Germline assignment: CDR1 DFQATT and CDR2 SNEGSKA (reference sequence). V was pared by 6 bases and J by 5 bases, with 14 bases between. CDR3 region: CSAGFGGDQPQHF. In DNA, the CDR3 is TGCAGTGCAGGGTTTGGGGGAGATCAGCCCCAGCATTTT.

CDR3 sequence (DNA): TGCAGTGCTAGAAGGGGGAGGGGTTACTACGAGCAGTACTTC. Encoded protein: CSARRGRGYYEQYF. This chain uses TRBV20-1 with TRBJ2-7; weak D call: TRBD2 (7 bases). The length of the CDR3 is 14 residues. Trimming removed 2 bases from V and 3 bases from J, with 14 bases in between. Germline V gene lookup returns CDR1 DFQATT and CDR2 SNEGSKA (reference sequence).

This sequence joins TRBV20-1 and TRBJ2-3; 7 bases map to TRBD2. V was clipped by 6 bases and J by 3 bases; unmatched bases: 12. The CDR3 runs to 15 residues. Germline V gives CDR1 DFQATT, CDR2 SNEGSKA (reference sequence). The CDR3 DNA reads as TGCAGTGCGGGGGGGAGCACTGGGGGGACAGATACGCAGTATTTT. It translates to CSAGGSTGGTDTQYF.

This clonotype was seen a few times. The chain is built from TRBV11-2 and TRBJ2-1; possibly TRBD1 or TRBD2 for D (5 bases each). This CDR3 has 14 amino acids. V lost 3 bases to trimming and J lost 6 bases, with 12 bases between them. Per the germline V gene, CDR1 is SGHAT and CDR2 is FQNNGV. The CDR3: CASSFGTRVNEQFF. The CDR3, as DNA: TGTGCCAGCAGCTTCGGGACCCGGGTCAATGAGCAGTTCTTC.

This clonotype was recorded once. This sequence joins TRBV5-1 and TRBJ2-7, with D maybe TRBD1 (5 bases). V was pared by 3 bases and J by 4 bases, with 8 bases between. The CDR3 has 12 amino acids. Germline CDR1 SGHRS, CDR2 YFSETQ. CDR3 bases: TGCGCCAGCAGCTACGGACAATACGAGCAGTACTTC. Protein sequence: CASSYGQYEQYF.

This clonotype has more than one count but fewer than ten. The chain links TRBV6-1 to TRBJ1-2, with a possible D match to TRBD1 (6 bases). The CDR3 extends over 14 amino acids. V lost 5 bases, J lost 6 bases, and 16 bases lay in between. The germline gives CDR1 MNHNS, CDR2 SASEGT. As DNA, the CDR3 is TGTGCCAGCAGTCTCACTCAGGGGTCAGATGGCTACACCTTC. Its protein is CASSLTQGSDGYTF.

The chain recombines TRBV7-2 with TRBJ2-5; 11 bases agree with TRBD2. The CDR3 runs to 14 residues. Germline loops: CDR1 SGHTA, CDR2 FQGNSA. V shed 6 bases and J 3 bases; nucleotides not matched to a gene: 3. The CDR3 nucleotides are TGTGCCAGCAGACTAGCGGGAGCGGAAGAGACCCAGTACTTC. Its protein is CASRLAGAEETQYF. Using reference TRBV7-2 and TRBJ2-5 for the parts outside the CDR3, the full variable domain is GAGVSQSPSNKVTEKGKDVELRCDPISGHTALYWYRQSLGQGLEFLIYFQGNSAPDKSGLPSDRFSAERTGGSVSTLTIQRTQQEDSAVYLCASRLAGAEETQYFGPGTRLLVL.